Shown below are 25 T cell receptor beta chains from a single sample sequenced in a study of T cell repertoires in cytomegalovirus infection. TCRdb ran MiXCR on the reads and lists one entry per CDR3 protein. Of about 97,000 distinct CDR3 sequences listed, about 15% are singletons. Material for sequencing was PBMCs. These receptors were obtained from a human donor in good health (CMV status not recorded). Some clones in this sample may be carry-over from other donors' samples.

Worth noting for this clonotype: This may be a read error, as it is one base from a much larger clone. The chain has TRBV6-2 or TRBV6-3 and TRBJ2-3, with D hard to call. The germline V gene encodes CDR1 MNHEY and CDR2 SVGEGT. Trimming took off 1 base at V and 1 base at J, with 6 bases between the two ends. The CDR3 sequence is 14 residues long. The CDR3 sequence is CASSYYDRTDTQYF. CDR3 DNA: TGTGCCAGCAGTTACTACGACCGCACAGATACGCAGTATTTT.

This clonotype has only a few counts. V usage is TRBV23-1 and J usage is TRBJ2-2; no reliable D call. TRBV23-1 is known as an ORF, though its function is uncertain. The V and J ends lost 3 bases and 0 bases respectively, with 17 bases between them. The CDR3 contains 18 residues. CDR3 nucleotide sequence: TGCGCCAGCAGTCAGCCAAATCATCGGGCAGCGAACACCGGGGAGCTGTTTTTT. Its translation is CASSQPNHRAANTGELFF.

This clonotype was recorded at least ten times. This chain's CDR3 is CASSGPQETQYF. Here the CDR3 DNA reads TGTGCCAGCAGCGGACCCCAAGAGACCCAGTACTTC. This chain uses TRBV7-2 with TRBJ2-5; no definite D call. Trimming removed 5 bases from V and 1 base from J, with 5 bases in between. This CDR3 has 12 amino acids. Germline CDR1 SGHTA, CDR2 FQGNSA.

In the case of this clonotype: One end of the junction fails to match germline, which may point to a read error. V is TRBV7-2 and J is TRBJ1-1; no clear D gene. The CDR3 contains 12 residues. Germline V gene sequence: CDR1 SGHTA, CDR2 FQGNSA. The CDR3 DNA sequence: TGTGCCAGCAGCTTCCAGATTTGTGAAGCTTTCTTC. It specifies CASSFQICEAFF. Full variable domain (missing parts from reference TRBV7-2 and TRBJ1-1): GAGVSQSPSNKVTEKGKDVELRCDPISGHTALYWYRQSLGQGLEFLIYFQGNSAPDKSGLPSDRFSAERTGGSVSTLTIQRTQQEDSAVYLCASSFQICEAFFGQGTRLTVV.

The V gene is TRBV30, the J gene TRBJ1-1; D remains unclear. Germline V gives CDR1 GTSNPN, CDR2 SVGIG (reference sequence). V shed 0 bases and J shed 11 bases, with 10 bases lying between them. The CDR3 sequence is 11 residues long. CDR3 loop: CAWSVSSVAFF. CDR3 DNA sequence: TGTGCCTGGAGTGTATCGTCCGTGGCTTTCTTT.

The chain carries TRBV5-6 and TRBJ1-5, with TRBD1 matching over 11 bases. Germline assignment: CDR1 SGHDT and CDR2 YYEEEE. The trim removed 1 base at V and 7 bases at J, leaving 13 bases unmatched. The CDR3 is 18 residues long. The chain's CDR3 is CASSLWEWTGGARQPQHF. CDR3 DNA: TGTGCCAGCAGCTTGTGGGAATGGACAGGGGGCGCCCGGCAGCCCCAGCATTTT.

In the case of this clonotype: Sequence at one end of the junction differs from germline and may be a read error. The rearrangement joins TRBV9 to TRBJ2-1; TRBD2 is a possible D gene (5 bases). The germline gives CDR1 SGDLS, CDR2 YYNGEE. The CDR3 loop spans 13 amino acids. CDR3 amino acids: CASSVGTGRDLRF. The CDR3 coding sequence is TGTGCCAGCAGCGTAGGGACGGGGAGAGACCTTCGCTTC.

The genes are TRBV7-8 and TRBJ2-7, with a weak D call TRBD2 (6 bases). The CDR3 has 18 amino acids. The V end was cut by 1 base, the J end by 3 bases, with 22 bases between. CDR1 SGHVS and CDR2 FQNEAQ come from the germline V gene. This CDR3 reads CASSLVNQGGTYLYEQYF. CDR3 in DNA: TGTGCCAGCAGCTTAGTCAACCAGGGCGGGACGTACCTCTACGAGCAGTACTTC.

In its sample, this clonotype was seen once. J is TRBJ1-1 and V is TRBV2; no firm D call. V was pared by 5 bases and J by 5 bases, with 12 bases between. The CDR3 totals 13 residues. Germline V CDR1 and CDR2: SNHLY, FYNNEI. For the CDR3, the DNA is TGTGCCAGCAGTCTTACAGTGGAGACTGAAGCTTTCTTT. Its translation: CASSLTVETEAFF.

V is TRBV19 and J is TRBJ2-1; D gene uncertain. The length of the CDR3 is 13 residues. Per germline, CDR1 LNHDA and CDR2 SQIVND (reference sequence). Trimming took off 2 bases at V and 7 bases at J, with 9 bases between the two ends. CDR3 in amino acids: CASSITRTNEQFF. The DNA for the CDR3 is TGTGCCAGTAGTATAACCAGAACGAATGAGCAGTTCTTC. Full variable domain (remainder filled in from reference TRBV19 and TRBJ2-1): DGGITQSPKYLFRKEGQNVTLSCEQNLNHDAMYWYRQDPGQGLRLIYYSQIVNDFQKGDIAEGYSVSREKKESFPLTVTSAQKNPTAFYLCASSITRTNEQFFGPGTRLTVL.

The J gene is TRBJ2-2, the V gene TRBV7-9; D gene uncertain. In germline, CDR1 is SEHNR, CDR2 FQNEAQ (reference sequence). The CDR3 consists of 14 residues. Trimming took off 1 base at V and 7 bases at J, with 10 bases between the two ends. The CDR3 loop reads CASSLGPSGGELFF. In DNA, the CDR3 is TGTGCCAGCAGCTTAGGTCCGTCTGGCGGGGAGCTGTTTTTT.

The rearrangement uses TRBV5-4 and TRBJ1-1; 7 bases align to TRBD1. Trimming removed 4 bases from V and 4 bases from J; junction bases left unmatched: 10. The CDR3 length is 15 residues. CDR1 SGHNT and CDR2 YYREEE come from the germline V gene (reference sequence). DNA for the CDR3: TGTGCCAGCAGCCAAAGTCGACAGGGCCCCACTGAAGCTTTCTTT. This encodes CASSQSRQGPTEAFF.

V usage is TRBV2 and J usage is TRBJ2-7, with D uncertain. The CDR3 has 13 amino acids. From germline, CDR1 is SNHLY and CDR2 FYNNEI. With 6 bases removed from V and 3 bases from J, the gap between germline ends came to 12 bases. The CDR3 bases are TGTGCCAGCAGGGTCCCCTGGGGCTACGAGCAGTACTTC. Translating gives CASRVPWGYEQYF.

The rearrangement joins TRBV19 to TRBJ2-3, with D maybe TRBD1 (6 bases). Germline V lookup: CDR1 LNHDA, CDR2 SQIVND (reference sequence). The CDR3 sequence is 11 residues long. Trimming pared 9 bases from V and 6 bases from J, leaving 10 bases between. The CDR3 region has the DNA TGTGCCAGCTCAGGGGCGGATACGCAGTATTTT. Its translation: CASSGADTQYF. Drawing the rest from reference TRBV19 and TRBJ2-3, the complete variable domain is DGGITQSPKYLFRKEGQNVTLSCEQNLNHDAMYWYRQDPGQGLRLIYYSQIVNDFQKGDIAEGYSVSREKKESFPLTVTSAQKNPTAFYLCASSGADTQYFGPGTRLTVL.

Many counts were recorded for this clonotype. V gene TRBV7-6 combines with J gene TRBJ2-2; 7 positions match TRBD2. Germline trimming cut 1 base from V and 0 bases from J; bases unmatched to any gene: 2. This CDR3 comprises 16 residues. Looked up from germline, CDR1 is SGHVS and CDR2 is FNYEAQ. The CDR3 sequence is CASSLGLAANTGELFF. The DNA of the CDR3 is TGTGCCAGCAGCTTAGGGCTAGCGGCGAACACCGGGGAGCTGTTTTTT.

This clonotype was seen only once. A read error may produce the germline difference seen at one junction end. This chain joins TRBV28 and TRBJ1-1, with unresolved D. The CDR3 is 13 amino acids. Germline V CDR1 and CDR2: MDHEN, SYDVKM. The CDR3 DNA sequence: TGTGCCAGCGGTTTAGTTGGGAGGCCTGAAGCTTTCTTT. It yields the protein CASGLVGRPEAFF. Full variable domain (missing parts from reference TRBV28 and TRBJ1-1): DVKVTQSSRYLVKRTGEKVFLECVQDMDHENMFWYRQDPGLGLRLIYFSYDVKMKEKGDIPEGYSVSREKKERFSLILESASTNQTSMYLCASGLVGRPEAFFGQGTRLTVV.

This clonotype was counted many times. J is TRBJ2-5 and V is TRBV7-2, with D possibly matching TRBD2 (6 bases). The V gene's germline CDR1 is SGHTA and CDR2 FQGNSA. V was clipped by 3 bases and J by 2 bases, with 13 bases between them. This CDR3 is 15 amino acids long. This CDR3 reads CASSFGRKRQETQYF. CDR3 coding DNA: TGTGCCAGCAGCTTTGGGAGGAAACGACAAGAGACCCAGTACTTC.

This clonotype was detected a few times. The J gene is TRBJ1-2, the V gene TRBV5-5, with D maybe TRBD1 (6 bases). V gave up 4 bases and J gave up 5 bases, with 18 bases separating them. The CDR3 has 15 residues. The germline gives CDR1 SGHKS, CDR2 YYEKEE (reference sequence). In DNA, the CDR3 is TGTGCCAGCAGCCTGAGTTGGCAGGGGACGTATGGCTACACCTTC. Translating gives CASSLSWQGTYGYTF.

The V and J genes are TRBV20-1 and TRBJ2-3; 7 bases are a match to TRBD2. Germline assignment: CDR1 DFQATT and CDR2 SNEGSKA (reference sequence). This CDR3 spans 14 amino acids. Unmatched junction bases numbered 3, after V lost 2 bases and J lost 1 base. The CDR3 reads CSARMAGGTDTQYF. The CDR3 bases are TGCAGTGCTAGAATGGCGGGGGGCACAGATACGCAGTATTTT.

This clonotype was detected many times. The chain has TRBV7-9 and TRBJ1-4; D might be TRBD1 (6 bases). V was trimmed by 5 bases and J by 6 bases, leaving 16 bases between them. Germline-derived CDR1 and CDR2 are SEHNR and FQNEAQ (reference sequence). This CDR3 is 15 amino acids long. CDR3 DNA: TGTGCCAGCAGCCCCGGACAGCGGAACGATGAAAAACTGTTTTTT. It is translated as CASSPGQRNDEKLFF.

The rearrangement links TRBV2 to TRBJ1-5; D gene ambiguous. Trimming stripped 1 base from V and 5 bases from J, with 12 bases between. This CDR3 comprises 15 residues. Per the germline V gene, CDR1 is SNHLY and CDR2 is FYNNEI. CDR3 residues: CASSEVVLSYQPQHF. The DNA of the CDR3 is TGTGCCAGCAGTGAAGTGGTTCTCAGTTATCAGCCCCAGCATTTT.

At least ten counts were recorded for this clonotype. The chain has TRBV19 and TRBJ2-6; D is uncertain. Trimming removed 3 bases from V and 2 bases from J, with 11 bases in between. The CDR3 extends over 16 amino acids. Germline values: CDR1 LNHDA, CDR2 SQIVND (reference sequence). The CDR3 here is CASSIGRSTGANVLTF. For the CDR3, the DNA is TGTGCCAGTAGTATCGGACGGTCTACTGGGGCCAACGTCCTGACTTTC.

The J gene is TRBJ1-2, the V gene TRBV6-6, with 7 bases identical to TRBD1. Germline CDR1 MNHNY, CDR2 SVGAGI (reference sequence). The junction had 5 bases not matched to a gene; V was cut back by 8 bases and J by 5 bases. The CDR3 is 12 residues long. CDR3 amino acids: CASSTGDYGYTF. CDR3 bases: TGTGCCAGCTCTACAGGGGATTATGGCTACACCTTC.

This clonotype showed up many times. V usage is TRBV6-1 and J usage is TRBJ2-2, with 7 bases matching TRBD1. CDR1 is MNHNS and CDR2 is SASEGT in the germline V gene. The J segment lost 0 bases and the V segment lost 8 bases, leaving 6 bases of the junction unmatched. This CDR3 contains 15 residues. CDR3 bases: TGTGCCAGCGGTAGACAGGGCGCGAACACCGGGGAGCTGTTTTTT. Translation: CASGRQGANTGELFF.

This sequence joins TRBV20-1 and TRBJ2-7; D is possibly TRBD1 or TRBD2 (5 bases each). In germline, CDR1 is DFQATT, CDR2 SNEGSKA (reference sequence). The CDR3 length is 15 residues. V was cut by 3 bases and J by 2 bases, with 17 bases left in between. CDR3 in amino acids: CSASRRAGSPYEQYF. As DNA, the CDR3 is TGCAGTGCTAGTCGTCGGGCAGGGAGTCCCTACGAGCAGTACTTC.